Shown below are 30 T cell receptor beta chains from a single sample sequenced in a study of cytomegalovirus exposure and HLA in healthy donors. Method: immunoSEQ multiplex PCR; TCRdb's copy keeps in-frame clones and lacks some. Of around 300,000 clones listed, approximately 88% are singletons. Material for sequencing was PBMCs. These receptors were collected from a woman aged 18-29 years in good health and CMV-seronegative.

The J gene is TRBJ2-7, the V gene TRBV19; D might be TRBD1 (5 bases). The V and J ends lost 5 bases and 0 bases respectively, with 11 bases between them. There are 14 residues in the CDR3. In germline, CDR1 is LNHDA, CDR2 SQIVND (reference sequence). The CDR3 nucleotides are TGTGCCAGTAGTGCTTACGACAGCTCCTACGAGCAGTACTTC. Amino acid sequence: CASSAYDSSYEQYF.

The rearrangement uses TRBV19 and TRBJ1-2, with a possible D match to TRBD1 (6 bases). The CDR3 has 16 amino acids. The V end lost 9 bases, the J end lost 2 bases, and 22 bases lay between the germline ends. In germline, CDR1 is LNHDA, CDR2 SQIVND (reference sequence). CDR3 DNA sequence: TGTGCCAGCCGCCCCCCCATCAGGGGACCAAACTATGGCTACACCTTC. It specifies CASRPPIRGPNYGYTF.

CDR3 nucleotides: TGTGCCAGCAGTTCGACCAGGGGTAACACTGAAGCTTTCTTT. This gives the protein CASSSTRGNTEAFF. This chain joins TRBV28 and TRBJ1-1; D may be TRBD1 (6 bases). The CDR3 runs to 14 residues. Germline loops: CDR1 MDHEN, CDR2 SYDVKM. V lost 4 bases, J lost 2 bases, and 11 bases lay in between.

The V call is TRBV7-6, the J call TRBJ2-3, with 11 positions matching TRBD2. V shed 5 bases, J shed 4 bases, and the junction held 8 bases outside the gene matches. Per germline, CDR1 SGHVS and CDR2 FNYEAQ. CDR3 size: 16 residues. The CDR3 DNA reads as TGTGCCAGCAGCCCCCTTAGCGGGAGGGCCGCAGATACGCAGTATTTT. This encodes CASSPLSGRAADTQYF.

In its sample, this clone was seen once. Here the CDR3 reads CASSPRASGSEIYTQYF. The CDR3 bases are TGTGCCAGCAGCCCCAGAGCTAGCGGGTCTGAAATCTATACGCAGTATTTT. V usage is TRBV7-9 and J usage is TRBJ2-3; 8 bases line up with TRBD2. The CDR3 has 17 residues. Trimming cost V 5 bases and J 7 bases; bases outside gene matches: 17. Germline lookup yields CDR1 SEHNR and CDR2 FQNEAQ (reference sequence).

The J gene is TRBJ2-7, the V gene TRBV20-1; D remains ambiguous. Germline V gives CDR1 DFQATT, CDR2 SNEGSKA (reference sequence). CDR3 length: 11 amino acids. Trimming removed 4 bases at V and 4 bases at J, with 8 bases between. The CDR3 DNA is TGCAGTGCTACACCTAAATACGAGCAGTACTTC. It encodes CSATPKYEQYF.

The chain recombines TRBV21-1 with TRBJ2-7; the table's D call TRBD2 went unverified against the DNA. TRBV21-1 is an annotated pseudogene. The CDR3 contains 15 residues. The CDR3 protein is CASSKQLAGTYEQYF. The CDR3 bases are TGTGCCAGCAGCAAACAACTAGCGGGAACCTACGAGCAGTACTTC.

The chain couples TRBV5-5 to TRBJ2-7, with D perhaps matching TRBD2 (7 bases). Germline lookup yields CDR1 SGHKS and CDR2 YYEKEE (reference sequence). This CDR3 region has 14 residues. Trimming took off 1 base at V and 2 bases at J, with 10 bases between the two ends. The CDR3 sequence: CASSLWEGAYEQYF. The DNA of the CDR3 is TGTGCCAGCAGCTTGTGGGAGGGGGCCTACGAGCAGTACTTC. Combining the CDR3 with reference TRBV5-5 and TRBJ2-7 gives the whole variable domain DAGVTQSPTHLIKTRGQQVTLRCSPISGHKSVSWYQQVLGQGPQFIFQYYEKEERGRGNFPDRFSARQFPNYSSELNVNALLLGDSALYLCASSLWEGAYEQYFGPGTRLTVT.

V gene TRBV27 combines with J gene TRBJ2-2; 7 bases map to TRBD2. This CDR3 contains 15 residues. The J segment lost 0 bases and the V segment lost 2 bases, leaving 0 bases of the junction unmatched. Germline V lookup: CDR1 MNHEY, CDR2 SMNVEV (reference sequence). This CDR3 reads CASSLGLANTGELFF. In DNA, the CDR3 is TGTGCCAGCAGTTTAGGACTAGCGAACACCGGGGAGCTGTTTTTT.

This clone has just a few counts. The chain couples TRBV5-1 to TRBJ2-7; D gene ambiguous. The germline V gene encodes CDR1 SGHRS and CDR2 YFSETQ. Trimming stripped 1 base from V and 2 bases from J, with 10 bases between. This CDR3 has 14 amino acids. The CDR3: CASSLTSGTYEQYF. The CDR3 DNA reads TGCGCCAGCAGCTTGACGTCAGGAACCTACGAGCAGTACTTC. The full variable domain, rest sourced from reference TRBV5-1 and TRBJ2-7, is KAGVTQTPRYLIKTRGQQVTLSCSPISGHRSVSWYQQTPGQGLQFLFEYFSETQRNKGNFPGRFSGRQFSNSRSEMNVSTLELGDSALYLCASSLTSGTYEQYFGPGTRLTVT.

The CDR3 spells CASSTTGILGPQHF. The CDR3 DNA is TGTGCCAGCAGTACGACAGGGATTCTTGGACCCCAGCATTTT. The J gene is TRBJ1-5, the V gene TRBV6-1; 7 bases line up with TRBD1. CDR3 length: 14 residues. Germline assignment: CDR1 MNHNS and CDR2 SASEGT. After removal of 5 bases from V and 10 bases from J, the junction contained 11 bases not matched to a gene.

This rearrangement joins TRBV5-6 to TRBJ1-2; D unclear. CDR3 size: 14 residues. The V and J ends lost 2 bases and 7 bases respectively, with 15 bases between them. The V gene's germline CDR1 is SGHDT and CDR2 YYEEEE. The CDR3 nucleotides read TGTGCCAGCAGCTTATTAGGCAGGTTCGGTGGCTACACCTTC. Protein product: CASSLLGRFGGYTF.

J is TRBJ2-7 and V is TRBV7-3; 8 bases fit TRBD2. The CDR3 has 16 residues. CDR1 SGHTA and CDR2 FQGTGA come from the germline V gene. V was clipped by 2 bases and J by 3 bases; unmatched bases: 9. The CDR3 DNA follows: TGTGCCAGCAGCTTATACCCGACAGCGGGAGTCTACGAGCAGTACTTC. Its translation is CASSLYPTAGVYEQYF.

The chain links TRBV14 to TRBJ1-2, with unresolved D. This CDR3 is 13 amino acids long. The germline V gene has CDR1 SGHDN and CDR2 FVKESK. Trimming pared 5 bases from V and 3 bases from J, leaving 10 bases between. CDR3 DNA sequence: TGTGCCAGCAGCGCGAGCCGCGACTATGGCTACACCTTC. Amino acids: CASSASRDYGYTF.

This clone was recorded only once. The chain employs TRBV2 and TRBJ2-1; TRBD2 aligns across 12 bases. The V gene end was trimmed by 6 bases and the J gene end by 3 bases; junction bases not matched to a gene: 21. This CDR3 is built from 21 residues. Germline V lookup: CDR1 SNHLY, CDR2 FYNNEI. CDR3 coding DNA: TGTGCCAGCAGCGTAGCCGGGACTAGCGGGCGTCGCAGATACGGCTACAATGAGCAGTTCTTC. This sequence encodes CASSVAGTSGRRRYGYNEQFF.

Concerning this clone: At the DNA level, this CDR3 is encoded by other sequences in the same sample as well. The chain joins TRBV4-2 to TRBJ2-7, with 10 bases lining up with TRBD1. CDR3 size: 14 residues. Germline loops: CDR1 LGHNA, CDR2 YNFKEQ. Trimming cost V 1 base and J 4 bases; bases outside gene matches: 1. The CDR3 nucleotides are TGTGCCAGCAGCCAAGGACAGGGGGCTTACGAGCAGTACTTC. Its translation is CASSQGQGAYEQYF.

This sequence joins TRBV6-6 and TRBJ2-7; the match to TRBD1 covers 9 bases. CDR1 and CDR2 from the germline V gene are MNHNY and SVGAGI (reference sequence). The CDR3 loop spans 15 amino acids. V lost 8 bases to trimming and J lost 3 bases; unmatched junction nucleotides: 11. The CDR3 region has the DNA TGTGCCAGCGCAAAGCGGGACAGGGAGGACTACGAGCAGTACTTC. Translating it yields CASAKRDREDYEQYF.

The CDR3 protein is CASSLSWAAVTDTQYF. The CDR3 DNA reads as TGTGCCAGCAGCCTATCCTGGGCAGCGGTCACAGATACGCAGTATTTT. The chain employs TRBV27 and TRBJ2-3, with D maybe TRBD2 (5 bases). CDR1 is MNHEY and CDR2 is SMNVEV in the germline V gene (reference sequence). The CDR3 is 16 residues long. V dropped 6 bases and J dropped 2 bases, with 18 bases sitting between them.

This chain joins TRBV5-1 and TRBJ1-1, with 7 bases aligning to TRBD1. This CDR3 is 15 amino acids long. J lost 4 bases, V lost 5 bases, and 11 bases had no gene match. CDR1 and CDR2 from the germline V gene are SGHRS and YFSETQ. The CDR3 DNA sequence: TGCGCCAGCAGTTTAGGCTCACAGGGGAGCACTGAAGCTTTCTTT. Translation gives CASSLGSQGSTEAFF.

In its sample, this clone was seen a few times. The V call is TRBV6-1, the J call TRBJ1-2, with 7 positions matching TRBD1. CDR1 is MNHNS, CDR2 SASEGT, per germline. The CDR3 loop spans 13 amino acids. With 6 bases clipped from V and 4 bases from J, the junction kept 5 bases outside the gene matches. This CDR3 reads CASRVTGVYGYTF. The CDR3 nucleotides are TGTGCCAGCAGGGTCACAGGGGTCTATGGCTACACCTTC.

This clone was found once. The chain employs TRBV7-8 and TRBJ2-7; a possible D gene is TRBD2 (6 bases). The CDR3 is 15 amino acids. Per the germline V gene, CDR1 is SGHVS and CDR2 is FQNEAQ. V was clipped by 1 base and J by 6 bases, with 16 bases between them. Written as DNA, the CDR3 is TGTGCCAGCAGCTTAGGAGGCGGGACCTCTCCCGAGCAGTACTTC. Protein: CASSLGGGTSPEQYF.

This clone occurred once. This rearrangement joins TRBV30 to TRBJ1-1; no clear D gene. Germline V gene sequence: CDR1 GTSNPN, CDR2 SVGIG (reference sequence). The CDR3 is 12 amino acids. V lost 5 bases and J 0 bases, leaving 7 bases between the germline ends. The CDR3 spells CAWQDMNTEAFF. The CDR3 DNA reads TGTGCCTGGCAAGACATGAACACTGAAGCTTTCTTT.

This chain links TRBV2 with TRBJ2-3, with 11 bases matching TRBD2. The CDR3 consists of 17 residues. With V trimmed by 7 bases and J by 2 bases, 11 bases remained unmatched. Germline assignment: CDR1 SNHLY and CDR2 FYNNEI. The CDR3 reads CASMTPTSGSFTDTQYF. The CDR3 DNA reads TGTGCCAGCATGACCCCAACTAGCGGGAGTTTCACAGATACGCAGTATTTT.

The rearrangement uses TRBV27 and TRBJ1-1; maybe TRBD1 (5 bases). Germline lookup yields CDR1 MNHEY and CDR2 SMNVEV (reference sequence). Trimming took off 2 bases at V and 3 bases at J, with 16 bases between the two ends. This CDR3 has 16 amino acids. CDR3 nucleotides: TGTGCCAGCAGTTTAGTTAATCTGGGGGGATACACTGAAGCTTTCTTT. The encoded protein is CASSLVNLGGYTEAFF.

This sequence joins TRBV2 and TRBJ2-7, with D unresolved. Germline V gene sequence: CDR1 SNHLY, CDR2 FYNNEI. This CDR3 spans 15 amino acids. V was pared by 7 bases and J by 3 bases, with 19 bases between. CDR3 sequence (DNA): TGTGCCAGCAACCAGGAAGAAAGCCCCTACTACGAGCAGTACTTC. Encoded protein: CASNQEESPYYEQYF.

CDR3 nucleotide sequence: TGTGCCAGCAGCGTAGCGACTAGCGGTACCCAAGAGACCCAGTACTTC. Translation: CASSVATSGTQETQYF. This chain links TRBV9 with TRBJ2-5, with 9 bases identical to TRBD2. CDR1 is SGDLS, CDR2 YYNGEE, per germline. Trimming cost V 0 bases and J 1 base; bases outside gene matches: 4. The CDR3 loop spans 16 amino acids. Combining the CDR3 with reference TRBV9 and TRBJ2-5 gives the whole variable domain DSGVTQTPKHLITATGQRVTLRCSPRSGDLSVYWYQQSLDQGLQFLIQYYNGEERAKGNILERFSAQQFPDLHSELNLSSLELGDSALYFCASSVATSGTQETQYFGPGTRLLVL.

This clone showed up just once. The chain joins TRBV7-9 to TRBJ2-7; D ambiguous. V shed 5 bases and J shed 4 bases, with 6 bases lying between them. This CDR3 has 11 amino acids. Germline V CDR1 and CDR2: SEHNR, FQNEAQ (reference sequence). The CDR3 bases are TGTGCCAGCAGCCCCGGTTACGAGCAGTACTTC. This translates into CASSPGYEQYF.

This chain joins TRBV7-2 and TRBJ2-7; perhaps TRBD1 as D (6 bases). The V end lost 5 bases, the J end lost 7 bases, and 9 bases lay between the germline ends. This CDR3 contains 11 residues. Germline V lookup: CDR1 SGHTA, CDR2 FQGNSA. CDR3 residues: CASSAQGEQYF. The CDR3 DNA reads TGTGCCAGCAGCGCCCAGGGGGAGCAGTACTTC.

J is TRBJ2-7 and V is TRBV7-2, with 7 positions matching TRBD1. The CDR3 length is 14 residues. The V and J ends lost 1 base and 4 bases, in that order; junction bases with no gene match: 4. Per the germline V gene, CDR1 is SGHTA and CDR2 is FQGNSA. CDR3 sequence: CASSLGAQGYEQYF. The CDR3 nucleotides are TGTGCCAGCAGCTTAGGGGCACAGGGGTACGAGCAGTACTTC.

The V and J genes are TRBV6-1 and TRBJ1-2; D perhaps matches TRBD1 (6 bases). CDR1 is MNHNS and CDR2 is SASEGT in the germline V gene. CDR3 length: 15 residues. The ends were cut back, 1 base at V and 2 bases at J, with 11 bases in the middle. The CDR3 loop is CASSEVRGINYGYTF. The CDR3 DNA is TGTGCCAGCAGTGAAGTAAGGGGGATCAACTATGGCTACACCTTC.